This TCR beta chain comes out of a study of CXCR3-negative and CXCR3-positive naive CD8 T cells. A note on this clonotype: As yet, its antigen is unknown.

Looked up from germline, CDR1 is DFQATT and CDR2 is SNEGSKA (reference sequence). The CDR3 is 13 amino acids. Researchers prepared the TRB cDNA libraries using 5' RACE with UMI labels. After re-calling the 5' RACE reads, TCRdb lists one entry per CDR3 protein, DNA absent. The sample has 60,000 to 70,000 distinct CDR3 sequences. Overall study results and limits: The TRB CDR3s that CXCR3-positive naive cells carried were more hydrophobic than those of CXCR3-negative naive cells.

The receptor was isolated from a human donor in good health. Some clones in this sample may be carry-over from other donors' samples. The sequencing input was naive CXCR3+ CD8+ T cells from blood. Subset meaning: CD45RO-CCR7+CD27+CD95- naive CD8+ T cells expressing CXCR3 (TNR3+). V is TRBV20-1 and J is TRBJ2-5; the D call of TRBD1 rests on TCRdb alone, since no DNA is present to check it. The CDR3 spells CSAGNGTEETQYF.